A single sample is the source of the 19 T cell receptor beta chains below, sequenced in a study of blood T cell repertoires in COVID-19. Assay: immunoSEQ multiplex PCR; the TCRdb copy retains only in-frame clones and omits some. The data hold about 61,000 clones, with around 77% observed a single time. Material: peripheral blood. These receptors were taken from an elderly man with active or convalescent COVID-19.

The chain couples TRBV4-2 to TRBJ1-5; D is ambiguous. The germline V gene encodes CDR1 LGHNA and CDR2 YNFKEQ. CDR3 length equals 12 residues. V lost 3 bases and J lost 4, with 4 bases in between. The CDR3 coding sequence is TGTGCCAGCAGCCACTTAAATCAGCCCCAGCATTTT. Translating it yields CASSHLNQPQHF.

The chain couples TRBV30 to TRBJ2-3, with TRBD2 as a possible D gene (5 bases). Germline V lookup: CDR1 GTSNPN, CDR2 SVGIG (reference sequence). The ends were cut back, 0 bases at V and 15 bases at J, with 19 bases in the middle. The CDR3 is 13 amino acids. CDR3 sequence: CAWSVTGSHPHYF. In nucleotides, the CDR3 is TGTGCCTGGAGTGTTACGGGAAGCCACCCCCACTATTTT.

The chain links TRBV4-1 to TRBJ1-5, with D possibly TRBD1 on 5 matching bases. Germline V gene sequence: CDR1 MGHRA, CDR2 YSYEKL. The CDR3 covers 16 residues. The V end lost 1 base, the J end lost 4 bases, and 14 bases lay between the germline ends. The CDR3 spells CASSQGQGLWNQPQHF. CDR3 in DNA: TGCGCCAGCAGCCAAGGGCAGGGTTTATGGAATCAGCCCCAGCATTTT.

The CDR3 bases are TGTGCCAGCAGTTTATGGATTGGACAGGGGTTCGCCGGGGAGCTGTTTTTT. It encodes CASSLWIGQGFAGELFF. The V call is TRBV28, the J call TRBJ2-2; 9 nucleotides align to TRBD1. V dropped 0 bases and J dropped 6; count of bases not matched to a gene: 8. The CDR3 sequence is 17 residues long. Per the germline V gene, CDR1 is MDHEN and CDR2 is SYDVKM.

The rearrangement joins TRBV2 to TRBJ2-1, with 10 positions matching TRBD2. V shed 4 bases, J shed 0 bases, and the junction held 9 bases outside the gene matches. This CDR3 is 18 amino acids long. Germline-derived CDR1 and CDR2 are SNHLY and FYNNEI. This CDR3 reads CASSVEAGGHYSYNEQFF. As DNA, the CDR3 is TGTGCCAGCAGTGTGGAAGCGGGGGGGCACTACTCCTACAATGAGCAGTTCTTC.

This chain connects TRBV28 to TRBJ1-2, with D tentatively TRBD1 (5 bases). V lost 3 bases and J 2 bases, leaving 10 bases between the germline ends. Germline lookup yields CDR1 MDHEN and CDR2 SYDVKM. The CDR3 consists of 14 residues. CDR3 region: CASSFRQTNYGYTF. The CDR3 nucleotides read TGTGCCAGCAGTTTTCGACAGACGAACTATGGCTACACCTTC.

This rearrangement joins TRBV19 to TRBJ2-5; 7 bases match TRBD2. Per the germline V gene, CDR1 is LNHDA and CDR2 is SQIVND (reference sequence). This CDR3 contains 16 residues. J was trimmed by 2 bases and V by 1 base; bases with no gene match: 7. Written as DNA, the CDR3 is TGTGCCAGTAGTATAGGACTAGCTTTGGGTCAAGAGACCCAGTACTTC. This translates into CASSIGLALGQETQYF.

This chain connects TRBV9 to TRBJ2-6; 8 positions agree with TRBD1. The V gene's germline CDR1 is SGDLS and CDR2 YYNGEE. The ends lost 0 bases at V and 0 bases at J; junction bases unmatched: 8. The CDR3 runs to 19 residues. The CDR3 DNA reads TGTGCCAGCAGCGTAGGGGTGGGACAGGACTTCTCTGGGGCCAACGTCCTGACTTTC. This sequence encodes CASSVGVGQDFSGANVLTF.

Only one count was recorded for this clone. The CDR3 DNA reads TGTGCCATCAGCACTGGCTCTGGAAACACCATATATTTT. Its translation: CAISTGSGNTIYF. The V and J genes are TRBV10-3 and TRBJ1-3, with D unresolved. With 6 bases removed from V and 0 bases from J, the gap between germline ends came to 6 bases. The germline V gene encodes CDR1 ENHRY and CDR2 SYGVKD. The CDR3 is 13 residues long.

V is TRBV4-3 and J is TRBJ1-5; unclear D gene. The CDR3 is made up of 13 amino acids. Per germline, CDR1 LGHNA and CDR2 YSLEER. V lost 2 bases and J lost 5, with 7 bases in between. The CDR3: CASSQREDQPQHF. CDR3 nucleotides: TGCGCCAGCAGCCAAAGGGAGGATCAGCCCCAGCATTTT.

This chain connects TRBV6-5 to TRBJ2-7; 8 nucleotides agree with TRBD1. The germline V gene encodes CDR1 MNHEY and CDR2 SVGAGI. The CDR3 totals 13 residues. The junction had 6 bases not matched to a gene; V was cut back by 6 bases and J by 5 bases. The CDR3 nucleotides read TGTGCCAGCAGACGCGGACAGGGCGACGAGCAGTACTTC. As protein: CASRRGQGDEQYF.

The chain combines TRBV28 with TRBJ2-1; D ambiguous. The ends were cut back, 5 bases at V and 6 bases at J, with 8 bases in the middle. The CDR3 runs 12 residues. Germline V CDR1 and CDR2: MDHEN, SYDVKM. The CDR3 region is CASSQLGNEQFF. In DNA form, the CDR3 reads TGTGCCAGCAGTCAGCTAGGCAATGAGCAGTTCTTC.

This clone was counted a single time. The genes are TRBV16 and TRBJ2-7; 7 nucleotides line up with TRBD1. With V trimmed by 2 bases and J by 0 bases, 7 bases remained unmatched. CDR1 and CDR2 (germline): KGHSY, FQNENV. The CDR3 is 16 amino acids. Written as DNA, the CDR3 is TGTGCCAGCAGCCAACTGCAGACAGGGAGCTCCTACGAGCAGTACTTC. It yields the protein CASSQLQTGSSYEQYF.

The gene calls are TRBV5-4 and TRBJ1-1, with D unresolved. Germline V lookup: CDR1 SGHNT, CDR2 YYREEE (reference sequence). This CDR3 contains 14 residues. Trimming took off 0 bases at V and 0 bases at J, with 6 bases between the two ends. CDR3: CASSLGQMNTEAFF. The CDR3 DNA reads TGTGCCAGCAGCTTGGGACAAATGAACACTGAAGCTTTCTTT.

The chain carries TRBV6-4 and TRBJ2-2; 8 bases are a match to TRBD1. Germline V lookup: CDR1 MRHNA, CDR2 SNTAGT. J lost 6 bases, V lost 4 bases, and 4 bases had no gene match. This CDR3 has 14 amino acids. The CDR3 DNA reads TGTGCCAGCAGTGGGCAGGGGGCGCCCGGGGAGCTGTTTTTT. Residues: CASSGQGAPGELFF.

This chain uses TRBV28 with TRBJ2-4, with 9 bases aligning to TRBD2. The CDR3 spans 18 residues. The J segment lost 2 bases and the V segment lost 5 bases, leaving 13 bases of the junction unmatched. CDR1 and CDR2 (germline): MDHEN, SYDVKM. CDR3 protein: CASSNSSGKVGTKNIQYF. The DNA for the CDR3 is TGTGCCAGCAGTAATTCTAGCGGGAAAGTTGGGACCAAAAACATTCAGTACTTC.

The CDR3 nucleotides are TGTGCCAGCAGAGGATTCTCCGGGAGTGGAGTGGATGAGCAGTTCTTC. It specifies CASRGFSGSGVDEQFF. The gene calls are TRBV28 and TRBJ2-1; possibly TRBD2 for D (6 bases). V was shortened by 6 bases and J by 8 bases, with 23 bases between the two germline ends. Germline CDR1 MDHEN, CDR2 SYDVKM. This CDR3 comprises 16 residues.

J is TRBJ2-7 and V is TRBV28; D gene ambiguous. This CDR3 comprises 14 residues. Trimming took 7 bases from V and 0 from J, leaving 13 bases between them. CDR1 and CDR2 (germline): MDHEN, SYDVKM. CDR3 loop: CASTSYRSSYEQYF. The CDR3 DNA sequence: TGTGCCAGCACCTCCTATAGGAGCTCCTACGAGCAGTACTTC.

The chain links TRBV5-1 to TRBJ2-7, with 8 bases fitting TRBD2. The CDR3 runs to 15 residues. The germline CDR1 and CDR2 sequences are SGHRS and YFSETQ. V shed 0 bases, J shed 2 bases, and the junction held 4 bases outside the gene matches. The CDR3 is CASSLAPGGAYEQYF. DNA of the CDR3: TGCGCCAGCAGCTTGGCCCCGGGGGGGGCCTACGAGCAGTACTTC.